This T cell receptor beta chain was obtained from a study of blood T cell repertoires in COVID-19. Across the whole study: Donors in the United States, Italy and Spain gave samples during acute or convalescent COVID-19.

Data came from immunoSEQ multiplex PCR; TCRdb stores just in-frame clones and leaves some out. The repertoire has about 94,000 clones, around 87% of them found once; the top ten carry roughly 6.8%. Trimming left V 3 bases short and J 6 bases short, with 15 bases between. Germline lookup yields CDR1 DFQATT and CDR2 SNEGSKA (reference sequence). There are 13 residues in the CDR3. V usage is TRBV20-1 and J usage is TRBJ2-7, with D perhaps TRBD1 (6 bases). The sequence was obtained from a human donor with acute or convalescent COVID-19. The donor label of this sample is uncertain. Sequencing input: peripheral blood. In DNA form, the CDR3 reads TGCAGTGCTAGTTCTGGGGGCGCGGGCGAGCAGTACTTC. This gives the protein CSASSGGAGEQYF.